The rows below give T cell receptor beta chains drawn from one sample of a study of blood T cell repertoires in COVID-19. Sequencing used immunoSEQ multiplex PCR; TCRdb keeps in-frame clones, though not all of them. The sample yields under 85,000 clones, around four fifths seen once. The sample consisted of peripheral blood. The receptor set was obtained from a man aged 45 to 65 with active COVID-19. CDR3s include the opening cysteine and the closing phenylalanine or tryptophan. The D gene is left open where the match is weak. Only part of the rows carry a size: once, few, many, or a class if the clone is expanded.

v_gene	d_gene	abundance	j_gene	CDR3nt	CDR3aa
TRBV24-1	-	-	TRBJ2-3	TGTGCCACCAGTGACTCTAACACAGATACGCAGTATTTT	CATSDSNTDTQYF
TRBV5-1	TRBD1	once	TRBJ1-4	TGCGCCAGCAGCACGACAGGGTCAAATGAAAAACTGTTTTTT	CASSTTGSNEKLFF
TRBV28	-	once	TRBJ1-5	TGTGCCAGCAGTTTTGCTAGCCAGGGGTATAATCAGCCCCAGCATTTT	CASSFASQGYNQPQHF
TRBV9	TRBD1	-	TRBJ1-2	TGTGCCAGCAGCGGACTCCAGGGGGTTCTGTATGGCTACACCTTC	CASSGLQGVLYGYTF
TRBV11-2	TRBD1	-	TRBJ2-3	TGTGCCAGCAGCCGGGACAGGGCAGATACGCAGTATTTT	CASSRDRADTQYF
TRBV18	TRBD2	-	TRBJ2-3	TGTGCCAGCTCACCCCAGTCCAGCGGGAGGAGAAATACGCAGTATTTT	CASSPQSSGRRNTQYF
TRBV3-1/TRBV3-2	-	-	TRBJ1-4	TGTGCCAGCAGCCAAATGGCAGGGCCGAATGAAAAACTGTTTTTT	CASSQMAGPNEKLFF
TRBV6-1	-	-	TRBJ1-2	TGTGCCAGCAGTGAAAGTAGCAGATTGTATGGCTACACCTTC	CASSESSRLYGYTF
TRBV7-2	-	-	TRBJ2-1	TGTGCCAGCAGTAAGGAGGGGAAAACTAGCAGTTACAATGAGCAGTTCTTC	CASSKEGKTSSYNEQFF
TRBV19	TRBD2	-	TRBJ2-2	TGTGCCAGTAGTATCCTCGGGGGGACCAACACCGGGGAGCTGTTTTTT	CASSILGGTNTGELFF
TRBV25-1	TRBD2	-	TRBJ2-5	TGTGCCAGCACCCCGGGACTAGCGGTCAGGCAGACCCAGTACTTC	CASTPGLAVRQTQYF
TRBV29-1	TRBD1	few	TRBJ1-5	TGCAGCGTCGCCGGGACAGACAATCAGCCCCAGCATTTT	CSVAGTDNQPQHF
TRBV10-3	TRBD1	-	TRBJ1-1	TGTGCCATCAGTGGAAGTCCGGGACAGCGGAACACTGAAGCTTTCTTT	CAISGSPGQRNTEAFF
TRBV6-1	-	once	TRBJ2-5	TGTGCCAGCAGTGAAATGGTCAGTCAAGAGACCCAGTACTTC	CASSEMVSQETQYF
TRBV15	-	-	TRBJ2-2	TGTGCCACCAGCAGAGATATGGGCGAGACCACCGGGGAGCTGTTTTTT	CATSRDMGETTGELFF
TRBV3-1/TRBV3-2	-	-	TRBJ1-3	TGTGCCAGCAGCCTGCCGGAGGGTGGAAACACCATATATTTT	CASSLPEGGNTIYF